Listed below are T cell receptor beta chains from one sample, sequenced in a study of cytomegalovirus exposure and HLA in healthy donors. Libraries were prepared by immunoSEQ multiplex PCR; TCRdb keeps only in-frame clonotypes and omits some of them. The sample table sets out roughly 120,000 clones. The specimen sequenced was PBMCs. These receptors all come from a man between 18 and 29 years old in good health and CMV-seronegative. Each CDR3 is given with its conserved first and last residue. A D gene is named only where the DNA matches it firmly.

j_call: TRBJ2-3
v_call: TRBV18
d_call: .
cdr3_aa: CASSPPGRDTQYF
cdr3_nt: TGTGCCAGCTCACCACCGGGCAGAGATACGCAGTATTTT

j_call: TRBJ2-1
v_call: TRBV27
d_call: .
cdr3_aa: CASSFSSHNEQFF
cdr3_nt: TGTGCCAGCAGTTTTTCCTCTCACAATGAGCAGTTCTTC

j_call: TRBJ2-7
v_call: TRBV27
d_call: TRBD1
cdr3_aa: CASSLGTGVYEQYF
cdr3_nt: TGTGCCAGCAGTTTGGGGACAGGGGTTTACGAGCAGTACTTC

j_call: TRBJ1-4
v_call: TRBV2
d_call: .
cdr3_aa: CASSEGFRSANEKLFF
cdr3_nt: TGTGCCAGCAGTGAAGGGTTTCGTTCGGCTAATGAAAAACTGTTTTTT

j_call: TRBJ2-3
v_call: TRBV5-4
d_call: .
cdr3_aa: CASSLSGAGTDTQYF
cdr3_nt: TGTGCCAGCAGCTTGTCAGGGGCGGGCACAGATACGCAGTATTTT

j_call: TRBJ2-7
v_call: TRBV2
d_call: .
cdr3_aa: CASSRTETYEQYF
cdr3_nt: TGTGCCAGCAGTCGGACAGAGACCTACGAGCAGTACTTC

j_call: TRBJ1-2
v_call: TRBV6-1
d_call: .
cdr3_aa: CASRNSGLSGYTF
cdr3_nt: TGTGCCAGCAGGAATTCAGGGTTAAGTGGCTACACCTTC

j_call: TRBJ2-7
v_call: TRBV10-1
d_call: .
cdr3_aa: CASRGGTGGHEQYF
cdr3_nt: TGCGCCAGCAGGGGGGGGACAGGCGGCCACGAGCAGTACTTC

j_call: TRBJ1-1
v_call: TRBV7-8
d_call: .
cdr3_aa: CASSLGLAGTEAFF
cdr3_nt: TGTGCCAGCAGCCTAGGCCTGGCGGGCACTGAAGCTTTCTTT

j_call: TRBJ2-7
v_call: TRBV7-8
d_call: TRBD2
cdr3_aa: CASSYRTSGFYEQYF
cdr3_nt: TGTGCCAGCAGCTATCGGACTAGCGGGTTCTACGAGCAGTACTTC

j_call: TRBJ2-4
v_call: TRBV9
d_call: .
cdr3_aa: CASSVGGGGWNIQYF
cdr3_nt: TGTGCCAGCAGCGTAGGGGGCGGAGGGTGGAACATTCAGTACTTC

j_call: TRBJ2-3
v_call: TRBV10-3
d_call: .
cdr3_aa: CAISSQGTRTDTQYF
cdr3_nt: TGTGCCATCAGCTCACAGGGGACTCGCACAGATACGCAGTATTTT

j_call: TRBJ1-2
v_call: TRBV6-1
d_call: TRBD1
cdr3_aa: CASSLYPTGGRGYTF
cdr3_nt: TGTGCCAGCAGTCTCTATCCGACAGGGGGCAGAGGCTACACCTTC

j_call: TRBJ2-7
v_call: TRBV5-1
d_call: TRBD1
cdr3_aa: CASSFGTGAKSYEQYF
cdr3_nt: TGCGCCAGCAGCTTCGGTACAGGGGCAAAATCCTACGAGCAGTACTTC

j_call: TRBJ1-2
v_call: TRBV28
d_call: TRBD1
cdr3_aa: CASYDRARDGYTF
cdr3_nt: TGTGCCAGCTATGACAGGGCGCGAGATGGCTACACCTTC

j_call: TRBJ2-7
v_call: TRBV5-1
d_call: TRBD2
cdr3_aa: CASSPTGTSGTEQYF
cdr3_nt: TGCGCCAGCAGCCCCACCGGGACTAGCGGGACCGAGCAGTACTTC

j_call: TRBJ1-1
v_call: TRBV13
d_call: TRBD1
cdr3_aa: CASSAGGPSNTEAFF
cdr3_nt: TGTGCCAGCAGCGCAGGGGGTCCCTCGAACACTGAAGCTTTCTTT

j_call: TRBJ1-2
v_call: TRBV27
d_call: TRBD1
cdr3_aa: CASSWDRNYGYTF
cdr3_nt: TGTGCCAGCAGTTGGGACAGGAACTATGGCTACACCTTC

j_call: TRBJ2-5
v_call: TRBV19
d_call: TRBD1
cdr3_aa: CASSNGQGRDETQYF
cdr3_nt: TGTGCCAGTAGTAATGGACAGGGGCGTGATGAGACCCAGTACTTC

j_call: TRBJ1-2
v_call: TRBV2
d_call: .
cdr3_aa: CASSKTGNYGYTF
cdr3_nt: TGTGCCAGCAGTAAGACTGGGAACTATGGCTACACCTTC

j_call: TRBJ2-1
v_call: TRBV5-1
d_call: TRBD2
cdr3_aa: CASSRTSGGISSYNEQFF
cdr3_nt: TGCGCCAGCAGTCGGACTAGCGGGGGCATTAGCTCCTACAATGAGCAGTTCTTC

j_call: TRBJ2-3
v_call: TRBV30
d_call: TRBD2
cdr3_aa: CAWSVGLAGTDTQYF
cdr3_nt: TGTGCCTGGAGTGTGGGACTAGCGGGCACAGATACGCAGTATTTT

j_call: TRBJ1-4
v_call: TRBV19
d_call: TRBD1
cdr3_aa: CASSTFRQGATNEKLFF
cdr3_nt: TGTGCCAGTAGTACGTTCAGACAGGGTGCAACTAATGAAAAACTGTTTTTT

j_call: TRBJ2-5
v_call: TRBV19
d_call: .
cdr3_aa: CASSPSSFQETQYF
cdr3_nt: TGTGCCAGTAGCCCCTCTAGCTTCCAAGAGACCCAGTACTTC

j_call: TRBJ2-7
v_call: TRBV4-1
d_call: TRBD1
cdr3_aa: CASSQEPGQGRLYEQYF
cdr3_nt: TGCGCCAGCAGCCAAGAGCCCGGACAGGGTCGACTTTACGAGCAGTACTTC

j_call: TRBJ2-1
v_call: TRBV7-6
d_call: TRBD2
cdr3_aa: CASSLTREGEDEQFF
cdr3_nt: TGTGCCAGCAGCTTAACGCGGGAGGGGGAGGATGAGCAGTTCTTC

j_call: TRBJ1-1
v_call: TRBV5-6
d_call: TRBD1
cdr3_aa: CASSGGQDTEAFF
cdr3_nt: TGTGCCAGCAGCGGGGGACAGGACACTGAAGCTTTCTTT

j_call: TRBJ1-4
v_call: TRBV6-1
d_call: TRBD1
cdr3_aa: CASTQGDEKLFF
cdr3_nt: TGTGCCAGCACGCAGGGGGATGAAAAACTGTTTTTT

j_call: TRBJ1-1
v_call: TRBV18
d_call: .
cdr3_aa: CASSRDGNTEAFF
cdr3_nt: TGTGCCAGCTCACGCGATGGGAACACTGAAGCTTTCTTT

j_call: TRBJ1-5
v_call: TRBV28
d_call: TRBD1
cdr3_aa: CASNRGNQPQHF
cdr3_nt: TGTGCCAGCAACAGGGGTAATCAGCCCCAGCATTTT

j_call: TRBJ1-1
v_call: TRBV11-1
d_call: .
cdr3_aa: CASGGSTEAFF
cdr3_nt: TGTGCCAGCGGAGGTAGCACTGAAGCTTTCTTT

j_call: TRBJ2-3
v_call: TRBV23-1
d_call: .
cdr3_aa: CASSPTRCQLPADTQYF
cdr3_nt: TGCGCCAGCAGTCCCACGCGGTGTCAGCTCCCTGCGGATACGCAGTATTTT

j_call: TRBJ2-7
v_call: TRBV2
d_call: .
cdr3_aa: CASSEGGGARLYEQYF
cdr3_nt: TGTGCCAGCAGTGAAGGAGGAGGGGCGCGTCTCTACGAGCAGTACTTC

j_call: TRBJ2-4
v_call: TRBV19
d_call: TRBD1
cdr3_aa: CASQTGAQAKNIQYF
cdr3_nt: TGTGCCAGCCAGACAGGGGCCCAAGCCAAAAACATTCAGTACTTC

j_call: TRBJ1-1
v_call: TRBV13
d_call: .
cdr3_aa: CASSLGVLEAFF
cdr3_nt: TGTGCCAGCAGCTTAGGTGTTCTTGAAGCTTTCTTT

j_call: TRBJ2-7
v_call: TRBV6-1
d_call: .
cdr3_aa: CASSEGTTIYEQYF
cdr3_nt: TGTGCCAGCAGTGAAGGGACAACGATCTACGAGCAGTACTTC

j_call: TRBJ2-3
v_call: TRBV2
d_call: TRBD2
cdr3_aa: CASSALAGGTDTQYF
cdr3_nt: TGTGCCAGCAGTGCTCTAGCGGGAGGCACAGATACGCAGTATTTT

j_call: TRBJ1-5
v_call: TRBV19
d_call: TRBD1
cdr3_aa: CASSPVPGQGRPQHF
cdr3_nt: TGTGCCAGTAGTCCTGTCCCGGGACAGGGACGGCCCCAGCATTTT

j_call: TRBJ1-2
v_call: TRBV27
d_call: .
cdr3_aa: CASSDSLGQPAIRTF
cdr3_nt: TGTGCCAGCAGCGATAGCCTCGGACAGCCTGCGATAAGGACCTTC

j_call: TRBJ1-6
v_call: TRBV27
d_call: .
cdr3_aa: CASSFGINSPLHF
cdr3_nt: TGTGCCAGCAGTTTCGGGATCAATTCACCCCTCCACTTT